The 13 T cell receptor beta chains listed next were all sequenced from one sample in a study of yellow fever vaccine responses in identical twins. TCRdb re-called the RT-PCR reads with MiXCR, one entry per CDR3 protein. The sample holds 5,500 to 7,000 distinct CDR3 sequences, 75% to 80% seen once. The starting material was T cells from blood (PBMCs), unsorted or a sorted subset (not recorded which), obtained before or after yellow fever vaccination (not recorded which). The receptors here all came from a woman aged 18 to 35 who received the yellow fever vaccine.

This clonotype was seen a few times. The CDR3 is CASSQENIQYF. CDR3 DNA sequence: TGCGCCAGCAGCCAAGAAAACATTCAGTACTTC. The chain joins TRBV4-1 to TRBJ2-4; unclear D gene. This CDR3 comprises 11 residues. The germline V gene has CDR1 MGHRA and CDR2 YSYEKL. The V gene lost 0 bases and the J gene lost 6 bases, with 0 bases spanning the gap.

The CDR3 sequence: CSARSHLGTQYF. The DNA for the CDR3 is TGCAGTGCTAGAAGTCATCTGGGGACCCAGTACTTC. This chain joins TRBV20-1 and TRBJ2-5; D is ambiguous. Germline V CDR1 and CDR2: DFQATT, SNEGSKA (reference sequence). V dropped 2 bases and J dropped 7 bases, with 11 bases sitting between them. The CDR3 spans 12 residues.

The chain employs TRBV18 and TRBJ2-4; weak D call: TRBD1 (7 bases). The CDR3 is 15 amino acids. Trimming took 0 bases from V and 8 from J, leaving 14 bases between them. Germline lookup yields CDR1 KGHSH and CDR2 LQKENI. Here the CDR3 DNA reads TGTGCCAGCTCACCACCGGGCCAGGGGGACTACATTCAGTACTTC. Translation gives CASSPPGQGDYIQYF. The full variable domain, its missing parts supplied by reference TRBV18 and TRBJ2-4, is NAGVMQNPRHLVRRRGQEARLRCSPMKGHSHVYWYRQLPEEGLKFMVYLQKENIIDESGMPKERFSAEFPKEGPSILRIQQVVRGDSAAYFCASSPPGQGDYIQYFGAGTRLSVL.

The chain is built from TRBV12-3 or TRBV12-4 and TRBJ1-5; D gene unclear. This CDR3 is built from 15 residues. Trimming left V 10 bases short and J 2 bases short, with 18 bases between. The chain's CDR3 is CAIRKGGEGNQPQHF. The CDR3 region has the DNA TGTGCCATCAGAAAAGGCGGGGAGGGCAATCAGCCCCAGCATTTT.

J is TRBJ2-5 and V is TRBV14; D may be TRBD1 (6 bases). This CDR3 spans 13 amino acids. Per germline, CDR1 SGHDN and CDR2 FVKESK. Trimming pared 5 bases from V and 0 bases from J, leaving 7 bases between. The CDR3 DNA reads TGTGCCAGCAGCGGACAGAACCAAGAGACCCAGTACTTC. It encodes CASSGQNQETQYF.

The chain has TRBV7-8 and TRBJ2-7, with D perhaps TRBD1 (5 bases). This CDR3 spans 13 amino acids. Deletions cut 2 bases from V and 6 bases from J, with 11 bases between. Germline CDR1 reads SGHVS; CDR2 reads FQNEAQ. In nucleotides, the CDR3 is TGTGCCAGCAGCTTATTTCAGGGTGTCGAGCAGTACGTC. Encoded protein: CASSLFQGVEQYV.

The CDR3 DNA follows: TGTGCCACCAGTGACTCTAGCGGGGGGGCCTACAATGAGCAGTTCTTC. Protein sequence: CATSDSSGGAYNEQFF. The V call is TRBV24-1, the J call TRBJ2-1; 12 nucleotides align to TRBD2. Looked up from germline, CDR1 is KGHDR and CDR2 is SFDVKD. After removal of 4 bases from V and 2 bases from J, the junction contained 2 bases not matched to a gene. The CDR3 contains 16 residues.

This clonotype was counted only a few times. The chain carries TRBV2 and TRBJ2-7; 12 positions agree with TRBD2. CDR3 length: 14 residues. Per the germline V gene, CDR1 is SNHLY and CDR2 is FYNNEI. The junction had 4 bases not matched to a gene; V was cut back by 6 bases and J by 4 bases. The CDR3 nucleotides read TGTGCCAGCAGGGGGCTAGCGGGAGGGTACGAGCAGTACTTC. It yields the protein CASRGLAGGYEQYF.

The chain combines TRBV7-9 with TRBJ2-2; 13 bases are shared with TRBD2. This CDR3 spans 16 amino acids. The J segment lost 3 bases and the V segment lost 3 bases, leaving 1 base of the junction unmatched. CDR1 is SEHNR and CDR2 is FQNEAQ in the germline V gene (reference sequence). Written as DNA, the CDR3 is TGTGCCAGCAGCTTCGGACTAGCGGGAGACACCGGGGAGCTGTTTTTT. Its protein product is CASSFGLAGDTGELFF.

The chain employs TRBV12-3 or TRBV12-4 and TRBJ1-3, with D hard to call. This CDR3 is built from 15 residues. V dropped 5 bases and J dropped 0 bases, with 11 bases sitting between them. CDR3 DNA sequence: TGTGCCAGCAGTAGCAGGATCCACTCTGGAAACACCATATATTTT. Translated, it gives CASSSRIHSGNTIYF.

CDR3 amino acids: CSSRTGSDTQYF. In DNA form, the CDR3 reads TGCAGCTCCCGGACAGGCTCAGATACGCAGTATTTT. This rearrangement joins TRBV29-1 to TRBJ2-3, with TRBD1 matching 7 bases. Looked up from germline, CDR1 is SQVTM and CDR2 is ANQGSEA. The V and J ends lost 8 bases and 4 bases, in that order; junction bases with no gene match: 6. The CDR3 extends over 12 amino acids.

The chain links TRBV20-1 to TRBJ2-2; 8 bases match TRBD1. The germline V gene has CDR1 DFQATT and CDR2 SNEGSKA (reference sequence). The junction had 6 bases not matched to a gene; V was cut back by 2 bases and J by 7 bases. The CDR3 runs 14 residues. DNA for the CDR3: TGCAGTGCTAGATCGCAGGGGGCTGGCGGGGAGCTGTTTTTT. Translation: CSARSQGAGGELFF.

The genes are TRBV19 and TRBJ2-7; TRBD1 aligns across 8 bases. Looked up from germline, CDR1 is LNHDA and CDR2 is SQIVND (reference sequence). This CDR3 has 13 amino acids. The J segment lost 3 bases and the V segment lost 4 bases, leaving 2 bases of the junction unmatched. In DNA, the CDR3 is TGTGCCAGTAGTAGCGGGACAGGCTACGAGCAGTACTTC. As protein: CASSSGTGYEQYF.